This is a list of T cell receptor beta chains from one sample in a study of CD4 T cells in relation to SARS-CoV-2 and coronaviruses. Sequenced by immunoSEQ multiplex PCR; TCRdb stores in-frame clones only, minus some. The table shows about 41,000 clones, with 84% occurring only once. The antigens these receptors bind are not known. Sequenced material: naive CD4+ T cells from PBMCs, cultured in vitro. These receptors all come from an adult with COVID-19. Both conserved end residues are part of each CDR3. Fields, in order: D gene, J gene, clone size, V gene, CDR3 protein, CDR3 DNA. A D gene is named only where the DNA matches it firmly. Size tells how often a clone was seen (once, few, many) or the class of an expanded clone, and some rows leave it out.

D gene: .
J gene: TRBJ1-4
clone size: .
V gene: TRBV6-1
CDR3 protein: CASSEGGGAPEKLFF
CDR3 DNA: TGTGCCAGCAGTGAAGGGGGCGGGGCCCCGGAAAAACTGTTTTTT

D gene: .
J gene: TRBJ2-1
clone size: .
V gene: TRBV5-1
CDR3 protein: CASRWVLGSLNNEQFF
CDR3 DNA: TGCGCCAGCAGATGGGTCCTGGGATCATTAAACAATGAGCAGTTCTTC

D gene: .
J gene: TRBJ1-1
clone size: few
V gene: TRBV6-5
CDR3 protein: CASSYSQPLMNTEAFF
CDR3 DNA: TGTGCCAGCAGTTACTCTCAGCCGCTTATGAACACTGAAGCTTTCTTT

D gene: TRBD2
J gene: TRBJ2-1
clone size: .
V gene: TRBV5-4
CDR3 protein: CASSWASGGYNEQFF
CDR3 DNA: TGTGCCAGCAGCTGGGCTAGCGGGGGGTACAATGAGCAGTTCTTC

D gene: TRBD1
J gene: TRBJ1-5
clone size: few
V gene: TRBV19
CDR3 protein: CASSIIDREGQPQHF
CDR3 DNA: TGTGCCAGTAGTATCATCGACAGGGAGGGCCAGCCCCAGCATTTT

D gene: .
J gene: TRBJ1-5
clone size: .
V gene: TRBV30
CDR3 protein: CAWSVGKNQPQHF
CDR3 DNA: TGTGCCTGGAGTGTCGGGAAAAATCAGCCCCAGCATTTT

D gene: TRBD2
J gene: TRBJ2-7
clone size: .
V gene: TRBV5-5
CDR3 protein: CASSLTSGSYEQYF
CDR3 DNA: TGTGCCAGCAGCTTGACTAGCGGGAGCTACGAGCAGTACTTC

D gene: .
J gene: TRBJ2-1
clone size: .
V gene: TRBV7-3
CDR3 protein: CASSSGASGNNEQFF
CDR3 DNA: TGTGCCAGCAGCTCAGGGGCTAGCGGTAACAATGAGCAGTTCTTC

D gene: TRBD2
J gene: TRBJ2-7
clone size: .
V gene: TRBV5-1
CDR3 protein: CASSLAGGRDEQYF
CDR3 DNA: TGCGCCAGCAGCTTGGCGGGAGGGCGTGACGAGCAGTACTTC

D gene: .
J gene: TRBJ2-6
clone size: .
V gene: TRBV7-3
CDR3 protein: CASSLRAGDLSGANVLTF
CDR3 DNA: TGTGCCAGCAGCCTCCGGGCAGGGGACTTGTCTGGGGCCAACGTCCTGACTTTC

D gene: .
J gene: TRBJ2-1
clone size: .
V gene: TRBV24-1
CDR3 protein: CATSDPGSPSSYNEQFF
CDR3 DNA: TGTGCCACCAGTGACCCTGGGTCCCCGAGCTCCTACAATGAGCAGTTCTTC

D gene: TRBD1
J gene: TRBJ1-4
clone size: .
V gene: TRBV13
CDR3 protein: CASSTTRQGKLFF
CDR3 DNA: TGTGCCAGCAGCACTACTAGACAGGGAAAACTGTTTTTT

D gene: .
J gene: TRBJ1-4
clone size: .
V gene: TRBV6-6
CDR3 protein: CASGFGEKLFF
CDR3 DNA: TGTGCCAGCGGTTTTGGTGAAAAACTGTTTTTT

D gene: .
J gene: TRBJ2-7
clone size: .
V gene: TRBV11-2
CDR3 protein: CASSLEGQRASYEQYF
CDR3 DNA: TGTGCCAGCAGCTTAGAGGGGCAAAGGGCCTCCTACGAGCAGTACTTC

D gene: TRBD2
J gene: TRBJ2-1
clone size: .
V gene: TRBV18
CDR3 protein: CASSFSYGRGYNEQFF
CDR3 DNA: TGTGCCAGCTCGTTTTCCTACGGGAGGGGATACAATGAGCAGTTCTTC

D gene: .
J gene: TRBJ2-2
clone size: few
V gene: TRBV7-9
CDR3 protein: CASSLVGNSFGELFF
CDR3 DNA: TGTGCCAGCAGCTTAGTAGGGAACTCTTTTGGGGAGCTGTTTTTT

D gene: .
J gene: TRBJ2-7
clone size: .
V gene: TRBV11-2
CDR3 protein: CASSLEGLARSSSYEQYF
CDR3 DNA: TGTGCCAGCAGCTTAGAGGGCCTAGCGCGGAGCAGCTCCTACGAGCAGTACTTC

D gene: .
J gene: TRBJ1-2
clone size: .
V gene: TRBV19
CDR3 protein: CASSTSPGNYGYTF
CDR3 DNA: TGTGCCAGTAGTACCTCCCCGGGGAACTATGGCTACACCTTC

D gene: .
J gene: TRBJ2-7
clone size: .
V gene: TRBV7-2
CDR3 protein: CASSLGRTGAEQYF
CDR3 DNA: TGTGCCAGCAGCTTAGGTAGGACGGGGGCCGAGCAGTACTTC

D gene: .
J gene: TRBJ2-5
clone size: once
V gene: TRBV6-5
CDR3 protein: CASRLSQQETQYF
CDR3 DNA: TGTGCCAGCAGGCTATCCCAGCAAGAGACCCAGTACTTC